Each of the 22 T cell receptor beta chains below was sequenced from the same sample in a study of blood T cells in healthy people across ages. A second PCR, run for about 6 to 11 cycles, used a sample-barcoded 5' primer plus a J-beta primer mix. MiXCR was run by TCRdb on the 5' RACE reads, yielding one entry per CDR3 protein. The data show around 990,000 distinct CDR3 sequences, around two fifths seen once. Material: blood. The source of these receptors is a man aged 18 to 30 in good health.

Only a few counts were recorded for this clonotype. This chain uses TRBV12-3 or TRBV12-4 with TRBJ1-1; D is undetermined. Trimming pared 5 bases from V and 6 bases from J, leaving 10 bases between. The CDR3 length is 12 residues. This chain's CDR3 is CASSIPVSEAFF. The CDR3 bases are TGTGCCAGCAGTATACCGGTCTCTGAAGCTTTCTTT.

The V gene is TRBV29-1, the J gene TRBJ1-5; TRBD1 matches 7 bases. This CDR3 has 13 residues. Germline lookup yields CDR1 SQVTM and CDR2 ANQGSEA. V was pared by 4 bases and J by 5 bases, with 5 bases of the junction left unmatched. Written as DNA, the CDR3 is TGCAGCGTTGCAAAGGGGGCTGATCAGCCCCAGCATTTT. It encodes CSVAKGADQPQHF.

The sample holds a few counts of this clonotype. This chain joins TRBV6-6 and TRBJ1-4, with 7 positions matching TRBD1. The CDR3 totals 15 residues. Germline V gene data show CDR1 as MNHNY and CDR2 as SVGAGI (reference sequence). With 4 bases clipped from V and 10 bases from J, the junction kept 12 bases outside the gene matches. The CDR3 region has the DNA TGTGCCAGCAGTTCCCGGACAGGAGAGATGGGAAAACTGTTTTTT. Its translation: CASSSRTGEMGKLFF.

The V call is TRBV11-2, the J call TRBJ2-7; D is possibly TRBD2 (5 bases). V gave up 5 bases and J gave up 6 bases, with 14 bases separating them. Germline V gene sequence: CDR1 SGHAT, CDR2 FQNNGV. The CDR3 has 13 residues. CDR3 residues: CASSGGRSSEQYF. The CDR3 DNA reads TGTGCCAGCAGCGGAGGAAGGTCAAGCGAGCAGTACTTC. The full variable domain, rest sourced from reference TRBV11-2 and TRBJ2-7, is EAGVAQSPRYKIIEKRQSVAFWCNPISGHATLYWYQQILGQGPKLLIQFQNNGVVDDSQLPKDRFSAERLKGVDSTLKIQPAKLEDSAVYLCASSGGRSSEQYFGPGTRLTVT.

The gene calls are TRBV28 and TRBJ1-4; D call uncertain. Germline V CDR1 and CDR2: MDHEN, SYDVKM. V shed 6 bases and J shed 0 bases, with 11 bases lying between them. The CDR3 length is 15 residues. The CDR3 loop reads CASRIDSATNEKLFF. The CDR3 nucleotides are TGTGCCAGCAGGATTGACTCAGCAACTAATGAAAAACTGTTTTTT.

This clonotype has more than one count but fewer than ten. The V gene is TRBV7-2, the J gene TRBJ1-4; unclear D gene. The germline V and J ends were trimmed by 2 bases and 0 bases, with 7 bases remaining between them. The CDR3 spans 15 residues. The germline CDR1 and CDR2 sequences are SGHTA and FQGNSA. CDR3 sequence: CASSLPSATNEKLFF. The CDR3 DNA reads TGTGCCAGCAGCTTACCCAGCGCAACTAATGAAAAACTGTTTTTT. The whole variable domain, remainder taken from reference TRBV7-2 and TRBJ1-4, is GAGVSQSPSNKVTEKGKDVELRCDPISGHTALYWYRQSLGQGLEFLIYFQGNSAPDKSGLPSDRFSAERTGGSVSTLTIQRTQQEDSAVYLCASSLPSATNEKLFFGSGTQLSVL.

The chain couples TRBV7-2 to TRBJ2-7; D could derive from TRBD1 or TRBD2 (6 bases each). The length of the CDR3 is 13 residues. Germline V lookup: CDR1 SGHTA, CDR2 FQGNSA. V lost 5 bases, J lost 1 base, and 9 bases lay in between. CDR3 coding DNA: TGTGCCAGCAGCGGAGGGACATCCTACGAGCAGTACTTC. Protein product: CASSGGTSYEQYF.

A few counts support this clonotype. The chain joins TRBV20-1 to TRBJ2-7; the D gene is possibly TRBD1 (5 bases). V was trimmed by 6 bases and J by 4 bases, leaving 10 bases between them. The germline V gene has CDR1 DFQATT and CDR2 SNEGSKA (reference sequence). The CDR3 totals 11 residues. CDR3 sequence (DNA): TGCAGTGCCCAGACAGATTACGAGCAGTACTTC. Its protein is CSAQTDYEQYF.

V and J are TRBV4-1 and TRBJ2-1, with 8 positions matching TRBD2. This CDR3 contains 14 residues. The ends lost 2 bases at V and 7 bases at J; junction bases unmatched: 4. Germline V gives CDR1 MGHRA, CDR2 YSYEKL. The CDR3 coding sequence is TGCGCCAGCAGCCAACTGGGACTAGGGAATGAGCAGTTCTTC. Translated: CASSQLGLGNEQFF.

Remarks on this clonotype: The DNA is left out, because the CDR3 cannot be placed on it with certainty; the CDR3 is given as TCRdb lists it. The chain employs TRBV10-3 and TRBJ2-1; the table gives TRBD1 as D, unverified against the DNA. Ends included, the CDR3 has 23 residues. Germline CDR1 is ENHRY and CDR2 is SYGVKD. The CDR3 loop reads CAISPGGTGVRYTFGSGTNEQFF.

This clonotype was counted only a few times. The chain joins TRBV7-8 to TRBJ2-3; TRBD2 is a possible D gene (5 bases). This CDR3 spans 15 amino acids. The germline CDR1 and CDR2 sequences are SGHVS and FQNEAQ. Trimming took off 1 base at V and 3 bases at J, with 11 bases between the two ends. CDR3 coding DNA: TGTGCCAGCAGCTTAGGCGGGCAAGCGACAGATACGCAGTATTTT. Its protein is CASSLGGQATDTQYF.

The chain employs TRBV6-6 and TRBJ2-1, with D possibly matching TRBD1 (6 bases). Between the trimmed V and J ends, which lost 2 bases and 10 bases, there was a span of 18 bases. Germline V gives CDR1 MNHNY, CDR2 SVGAGI (reference sequence). CDR3 length equals 15 residues. Here the CDR3 DNA reads TGTGCCAGCAGTTACCGAGAGGACAGTCTCAAAGAGCAGTTCTTC. It codes for CASSYREDSLKEQFF.

The sample holds a few counts of this clonotype. Here the CDR3 reads CASSYAGGSGDTEAFF. In nucleotides, the CDR3 is TGTGCCAGCAGTTACGCCGGGGGATCAGGGGACACTGAAGCTTTCTTT. The chain has TRBV6-6 and TRBJ1-1; tentatively, D is TRBD1 (6 bases). The length of the CDR3 is 16 residues. Germline CDR1 and CDR2: MNHNY and SVGAGI (reference sequence). Trimming left V 2 bases short and J 3 bases short, with 16 bases between.

The chain couples TRBV28 to TRBJ1-3; 11 bases map to TRBD1. This CDR3 comprises 16 residues. Germline loops: CDR1 MDHEN, CDR2 SYDVKM. V shed 2 bases and J 7 bases; nucleotides not matched to a gene: 7. CDR3 amino acids: CASSLTDRGLWNTIYF. CDR3 DNA: TGTGCCAGCAGTTTAACGGACAGGGGGCTCTGGAACACCATATATTTT.

The V gene is TRBV3-1, the J gene TRBJ2-1; the match to TRBD2 covers 12 bases. The length of the CDR3 is 17 residues. The germline CDR1 and CDR2 sequences are LGHDT and YNNKEL (reference sequence). With V trimmed by 3 bases and J by 2 bases, 5 bases remained unmatched. CDR3 sequence reads: CASSHPGLAGAYNEQFF. The CDR3 nucleotides are TGTGCCAGCAGCCACCCGGGACTAGCGGGCGCCTACAATGAGCAGTTCTTC.

This clonotype was found a few times. The rearrangement joins TRBV27 to TRBJ1-2; 9 nucleotides match TRBD1. This CDR3 comprises 12 residues. Germline CDR1 is MNHEY and CDR2 is SMNVEV (reference sequence). V lost 6 bases, J lost 9 bases, and 5 bases stayed unmatched. The CDR3 loop is CASSRDRVSYTF. CDR3 sequence (DNA): TGTGCCAGCAGCAGGGACAGGGTGAGCTACACCTTC.

This clonotype turned up a few times. This chain links TRBV6-2 or TRBV6-3 with TRBJ2-1; D is perhaps TRBD1 (6 bases). The CDR3 length is 14 residues. Trimming pared 6 bases from V and 3 bases from J, leaving 12 bases between. Germline CDR1 and CDR2: MNHEY and SVGEGT. CDR3 DNA: TGTGCCAGCAGCCAAAAGACAGGCTACAATGAGCAGTTCTTC. Its translation is CASSQKTGYNEQFF.

V and J are TRBV20-1 and TRBJ2-1; TRBD2 agrees at 10 bases. The CDR3 spans 13 residues. Trimming removed 6 bases from V and 7 bases from J; junction bases left unmatched: 6. In germline, CDR1 is DFQATT, CDR2 SNEGSKA (reference sequence). CDR3 protein: CSAAGTSVNEQFF. The CDR3, as DNA: TGCAGTGCAGCCGGGACTAGCGTGAATGAGCAGTTCTTC.

This chain links TRBV6-5 with TRBJ2-5; D is uncertain. V lost 10 bases and J 0 bases, leaving 6 bases between the germline ends. The germline gives CDR1 MNHEY, CDR2 SVGAGI. This CDR3 contains 11 residues. CDR3 coding DNA: TGTGCCAAGTGGTACCAAGAGACCCAGTACTTC. Amino acids: CAKWYQETQYF.

This clonotype was seen only a few times. This chain uses TRBV4-1 with TRBJ1-2; no clear D. Trimming stripped 0 bases from V and 7 bases from J, with 9 bases between. The CDR3 consists of 13 residues. The germline CDR1 and CDR2 sequences are MGHRA and YSYEKL. DNA of the CDR3: TGCGCCAGCAGCCAAGATGGTGGAGGTGGCTACACCTTC. This encodes CASSQDGGGGYTF.

A few counts support this clonotype. The chain has TRBV29-1 and TRBJ1-1; D unresolved. Trimming cost V 6 bases and J 9 bases, with 11 bases left between them. The V gene's germline CDR1 is SQVTM and CDR2 ANQGSEA. This CDR3 spans 10 amino acids. The CDR3 DNA sequence: TGCAGCGTGGAACAAGGAAAAGCTTTCTTT. It translates to CSVEQGKAFF.

The table lists this clonotype with a few counts. The CDR3 is CASSFYSDRNYGYTF. The CDR3 DNA is TGTGCCAGCAGCTTCTACAGTGACAGGAACTATGGCTACACCTTC. This chain uses TRBV7-8 with TRBJ1-2, with a weak D call TRBD1 (6 bases). V was shortened by 3 bases and J by 2 bases, with 13 bases between the two germline ends. Germline V gene lookup returns CDR1 SGHVS and CDR2 FQNEAQ. The CDR3 sequence is 15 residues long.